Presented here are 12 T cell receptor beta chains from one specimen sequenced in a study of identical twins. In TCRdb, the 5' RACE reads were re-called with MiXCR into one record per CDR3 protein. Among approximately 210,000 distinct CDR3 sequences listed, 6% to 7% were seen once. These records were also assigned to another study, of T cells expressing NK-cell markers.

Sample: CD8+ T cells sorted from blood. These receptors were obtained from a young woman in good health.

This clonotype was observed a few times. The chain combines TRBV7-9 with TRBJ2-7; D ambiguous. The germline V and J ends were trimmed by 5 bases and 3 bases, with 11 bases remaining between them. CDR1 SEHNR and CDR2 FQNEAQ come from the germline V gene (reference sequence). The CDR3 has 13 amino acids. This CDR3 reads CASSPETYYEQYF. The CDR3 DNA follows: TGTGCCAGCAGCCCCGAAACTTACTACGAGCAGTACTTC.

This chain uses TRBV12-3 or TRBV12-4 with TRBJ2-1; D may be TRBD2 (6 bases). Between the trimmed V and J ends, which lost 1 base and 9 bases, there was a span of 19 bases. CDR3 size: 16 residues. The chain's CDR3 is CASSLGLRGRAGEQFF. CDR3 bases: TGTGCCAGCAGTTTAGGTTTGCGGGGCCGGGCGGGTGAGCAGTTCTTC.

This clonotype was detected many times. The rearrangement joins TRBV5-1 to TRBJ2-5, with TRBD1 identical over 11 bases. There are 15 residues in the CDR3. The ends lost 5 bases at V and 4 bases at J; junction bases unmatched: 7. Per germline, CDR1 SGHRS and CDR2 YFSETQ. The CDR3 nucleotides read TGCGCCAGCAGGACCGGGACAGGGGGACGAGAGACCCAGTACTTC. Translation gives CASRTGTGGRETQYF.

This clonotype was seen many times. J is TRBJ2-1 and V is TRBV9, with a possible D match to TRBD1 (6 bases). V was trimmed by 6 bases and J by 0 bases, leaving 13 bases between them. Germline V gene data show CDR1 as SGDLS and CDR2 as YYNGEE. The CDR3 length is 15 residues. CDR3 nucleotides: TGTGCCAGCACCCTCGAAGGGGGCTCCTACAATGAGCAGTTCTTC. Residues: CASTLEGGSYNEQFF.

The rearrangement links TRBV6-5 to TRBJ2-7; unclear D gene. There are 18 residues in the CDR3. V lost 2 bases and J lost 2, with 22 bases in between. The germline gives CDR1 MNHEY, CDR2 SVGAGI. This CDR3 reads CASSYGPTLYPSPYEQYF. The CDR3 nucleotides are TGTGCCAGCAGTTACGGTCCGACTCTCTACCCCTCCCCCTACGAGCAGTACTTC.

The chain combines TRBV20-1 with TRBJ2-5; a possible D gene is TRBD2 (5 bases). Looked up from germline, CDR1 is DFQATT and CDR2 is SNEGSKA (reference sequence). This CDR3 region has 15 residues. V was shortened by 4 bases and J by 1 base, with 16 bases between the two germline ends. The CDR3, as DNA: TGCAGTGCTAATTTTAAGGTGGGGAGCCAAGAGACCCAGTACTTC. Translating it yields CSANFKVGSQETQYF.

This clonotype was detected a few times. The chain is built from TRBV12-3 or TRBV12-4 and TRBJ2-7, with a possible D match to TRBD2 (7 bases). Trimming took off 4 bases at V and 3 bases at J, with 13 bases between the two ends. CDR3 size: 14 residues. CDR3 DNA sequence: TGTGCCAGCAGTTCCGCGGGGGCCCACTACGAGCAGTACTTC. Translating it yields CASSSAGAHYEQYF.

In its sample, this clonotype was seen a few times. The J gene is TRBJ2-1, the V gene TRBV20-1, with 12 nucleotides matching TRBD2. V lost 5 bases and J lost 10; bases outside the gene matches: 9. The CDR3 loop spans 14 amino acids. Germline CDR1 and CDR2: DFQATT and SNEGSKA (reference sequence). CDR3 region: CSAGPSGGGYEQFF. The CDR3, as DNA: TGCAGTGCTGGACCTAGCGGGGGGGGGTACGAGCAGTTCTTC.

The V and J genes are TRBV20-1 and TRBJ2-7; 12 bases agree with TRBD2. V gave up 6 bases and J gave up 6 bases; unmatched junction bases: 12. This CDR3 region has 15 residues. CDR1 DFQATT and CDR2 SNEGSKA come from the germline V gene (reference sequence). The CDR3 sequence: CSARTSGTMLPEQYF. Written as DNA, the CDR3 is TGCAGTGCAAGGACTAGCGGGACAATGCTCCCCGAGCAGTACTTC.

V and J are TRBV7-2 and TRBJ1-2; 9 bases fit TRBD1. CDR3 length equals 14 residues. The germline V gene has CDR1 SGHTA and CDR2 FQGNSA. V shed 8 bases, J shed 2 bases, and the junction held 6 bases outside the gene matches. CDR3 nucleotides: TGTGCCAGCGGGAGGGGACAGGGAAACTATGGCTACACCTTC. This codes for CASGRGQGNYGYTF. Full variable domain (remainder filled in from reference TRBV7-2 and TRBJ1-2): GAGVSQSPSNKVTEKGKDVELRCDPISGHTALYWYRQSLGQGLEFLIYFQGNSAPDKSGLPSDRFSAERTGGSVSTLTIQRTQQEDSAVYLCASGRGQGNYGYTFGSGTRLTVV.

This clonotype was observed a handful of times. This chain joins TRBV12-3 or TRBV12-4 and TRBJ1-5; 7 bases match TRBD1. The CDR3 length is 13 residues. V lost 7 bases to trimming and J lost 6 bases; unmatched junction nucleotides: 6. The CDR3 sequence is CASNTGVAQPQHF. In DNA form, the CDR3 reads TGTGCCAGCAACACAGGGGTCGCTCAGCCCCAGCATTTT.

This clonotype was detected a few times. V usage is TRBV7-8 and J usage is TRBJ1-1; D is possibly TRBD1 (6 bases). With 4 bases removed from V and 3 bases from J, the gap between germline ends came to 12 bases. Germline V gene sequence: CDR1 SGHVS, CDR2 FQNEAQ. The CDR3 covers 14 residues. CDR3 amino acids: CASSSSQGYTEAFF. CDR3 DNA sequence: TGTGCCAGCAGCTCGTCCCAGGGGTACACTGAAGCTTTCTTT.